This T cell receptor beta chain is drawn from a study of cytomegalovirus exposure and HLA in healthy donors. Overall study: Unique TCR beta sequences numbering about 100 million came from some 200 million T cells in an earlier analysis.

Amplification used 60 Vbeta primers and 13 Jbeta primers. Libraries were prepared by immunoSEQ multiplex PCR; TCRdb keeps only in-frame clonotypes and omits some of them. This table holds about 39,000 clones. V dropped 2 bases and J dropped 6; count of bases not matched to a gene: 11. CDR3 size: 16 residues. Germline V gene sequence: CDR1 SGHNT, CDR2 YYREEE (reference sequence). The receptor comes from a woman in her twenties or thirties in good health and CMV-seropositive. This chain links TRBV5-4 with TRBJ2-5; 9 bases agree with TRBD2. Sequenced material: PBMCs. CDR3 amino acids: CASSLSSGGPAKTQYF. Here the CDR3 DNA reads TGTGCCAGCAGCTTAAGTAGCGGGGGCCCCGCAAAGACCCAGTACTTC.